This T cell receptor (beta chain) appears in the sequencing data of a study of regulatory T cells in long-lasting Graves disease. Findings and caveats of the study: With persistent disease, TRBV28, TRBJ1-2 and TRBJ2-5 were the favored segments.

Time point: newly diagnosed GD, antithyroid drugs for less than 3 months. TCR sequences were obtained from RNA taken from PBMCs. This clonotype has at least ten counts. The antigen is not known. According to the study, TCR beta libraries were built with iRepertoire HTBI primers and CDR3-region Arm-PCR. TCRdb passed the multiplex PCR reads through MiXCR, listing each CDR3 protein once. This table has 520,000 or so distinct CDR3 sequences, around 13% appearing once. Losses at the gene ends were 1 base for V and 2 bases for J; bases not matched to a gene: 1. The CDR3 consists of 14 residues. Germline V lookup: CDR1 KGHSH, CDR2 LQKENI. This sample was also put to use in a study of T cells in Graves' hyperthyroidism and ophthalmopathy. This second study says: Each diagnosis was grounded in clinical symptoms, serum thyroxine and TRAb, thyroid ultrasound, and orbital computed tomography. The HTBI primer set was used in a first-round RT-PCR of the TCR CDR3. Progression to ophthalmopathy was predicted a median of 6.5 months early.

The V and J genes are TRBV18 and TRBJ2-5, with TRBD2 identical over 7 bases. The sequence was collected from a woman younger than 45 with Graves disease. The material sequenced was peripheral blood mononuclear cells (PBMCs), taken at new diagnosis, from a patient treated with antithyroid drugs. CDR3 sequence (DNA): TGTGCCAGCTCACCACTCGGGGGGCAAGAGACCCAGTACTTC. Protein sequence: CASSPLGGQETQYF.